The entry below describes one T cell receptor (beta chain). This sample is part of a study of T-cell memory formation after mild COVID-19. Germline V gene sequence: CDR1 LNHNV, CDR2 YYDKDF (reference sequence). The CDR3 length is 15 residues. V shed 1 base and J shed 13 bases, with 17 bases lying between them. TCRdb reanalysed the 5' RACE reads using MiXCR and keeps one entry per CDR3 protein. The repertoire holds 35,000 to 45,000 distinct CDR3 sequences, with 7.3% as singletons. The clonotype was recovered from a man aged 18 to 35 who had mild COVID-19 (a few samples of this study predate the infection). Cell type and time point are not known. The chain couples TRBV15 to TRBJ1-6, with a tentative D call TRBD1 (5 bases). Sequencing used PBMCs or a T cell subset sorted from them (not recorded which). The CDR3 DNA is TGTGCCACCAGCAGAGGGGACGGACTAAGTAATCCCCTCCACTTT. As protein: CATSRGDGLSNPLHF.